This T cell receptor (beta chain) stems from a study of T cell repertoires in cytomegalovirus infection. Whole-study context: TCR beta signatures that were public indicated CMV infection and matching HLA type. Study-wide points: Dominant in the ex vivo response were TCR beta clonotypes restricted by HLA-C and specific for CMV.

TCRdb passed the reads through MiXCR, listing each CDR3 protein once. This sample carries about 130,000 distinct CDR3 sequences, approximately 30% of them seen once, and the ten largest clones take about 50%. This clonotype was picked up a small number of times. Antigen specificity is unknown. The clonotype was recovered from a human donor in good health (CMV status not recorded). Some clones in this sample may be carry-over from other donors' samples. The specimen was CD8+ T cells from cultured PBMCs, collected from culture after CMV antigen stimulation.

For the CDR3, the DNA is TGCAGTGCTAGGGTAGGGGGCTCCGAGCAGTACTTC. Translated: CSARVGGSEQYF. The rearrangement uses TRBV20-1 and TRBJ2-7; 7 nucleotides agree with TRBD1. Germline lookup yields CDR1 DFQATT and CDR2 SNEGSKA (reference sequence). This CDR3 has 12 residues. J was trimmed by 6 bases and V by 3 bases; bases with no gene match: 5.